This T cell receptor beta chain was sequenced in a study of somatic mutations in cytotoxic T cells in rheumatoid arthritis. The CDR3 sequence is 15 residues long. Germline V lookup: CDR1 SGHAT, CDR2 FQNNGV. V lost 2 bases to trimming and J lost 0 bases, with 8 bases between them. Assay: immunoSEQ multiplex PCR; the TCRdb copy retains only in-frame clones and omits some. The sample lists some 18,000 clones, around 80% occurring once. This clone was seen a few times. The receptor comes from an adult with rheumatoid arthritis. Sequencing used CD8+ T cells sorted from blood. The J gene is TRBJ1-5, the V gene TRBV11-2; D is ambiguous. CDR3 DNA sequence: TGTGCCAGCAGCTTAAACGGTCATAGCAATCAGCCCCAGCATTTT. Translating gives CASSLNGHSNQPQHF.